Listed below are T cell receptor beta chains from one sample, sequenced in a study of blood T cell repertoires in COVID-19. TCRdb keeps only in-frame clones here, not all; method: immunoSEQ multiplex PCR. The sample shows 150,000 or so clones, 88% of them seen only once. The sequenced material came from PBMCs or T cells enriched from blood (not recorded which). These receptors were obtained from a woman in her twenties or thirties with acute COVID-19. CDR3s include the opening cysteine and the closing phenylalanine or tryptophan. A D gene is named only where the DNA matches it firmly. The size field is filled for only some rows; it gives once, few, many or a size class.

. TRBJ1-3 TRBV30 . CAWTGIIGNTIYF TGTGCCTGGACAGGGATTATTGGAAACACCATATATTTT
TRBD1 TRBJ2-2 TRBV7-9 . CATPGTGGQNTGELFF TGTGCCACACCCGGGACAGGGGGCCAAAACACCGGGGAGCTGTTTTTT
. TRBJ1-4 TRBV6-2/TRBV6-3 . CASSYSDSVEKLFF TGTGCCAGCAGTTACTCCGACAGCGTAGAAAAACTGTTTTTT
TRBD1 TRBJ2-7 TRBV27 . CASSFLGTGLYEQYF TGTGCCAGCAGTTTCCTCGGGACAGGGCTTTATGAGCAGTACTTC
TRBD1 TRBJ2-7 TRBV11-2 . CASSLNGDSRYEQYF TGTGCCAGCAGCTTAAACGGGGACAGTAGATACGAGCAGTACTTC
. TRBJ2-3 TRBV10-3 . CAISGQNQDTQYF TGTGCCATCAGTGGCCAAAACCAGGATACGCAGTATTTT
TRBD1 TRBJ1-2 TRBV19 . CASSIDRRGLGYTF TGTGCCAGTAGTATAGATCGAAGGGGGCTCGGCTACACCTTC
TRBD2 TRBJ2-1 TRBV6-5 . CASGNSGGPWDEQFF TGTGCCAGCGGTAATAGCGGGGGCCCTTGGGATGAGCAGTTCTTC
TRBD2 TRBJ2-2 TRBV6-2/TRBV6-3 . CASSYSISGLTGELFF TGTGCCAGCAGTTACTCGATTAGCGGGTTGACCGGGGAGCTGTTTTTT
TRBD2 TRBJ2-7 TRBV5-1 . CASSFSGGRENEQYF TGCGCCAGCAGCTTTTCGGGCGGGAGGGAGAACGAGCAGTACTTC
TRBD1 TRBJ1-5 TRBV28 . CASVPSGGTSNQPQHF TGTGCCAGCGTACCGTCAGGGGGAACTAGCAATCAGCCCCAGCATTTT
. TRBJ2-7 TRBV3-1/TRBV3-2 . CASSQGSSYEQYF TGTGCCAGCAGCCAGGGCAGCTCCTACGAGCAGTACTTC
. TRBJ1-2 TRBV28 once CASSLPLGGWDGYTF TGTGCCAGCAGTTTACCCCTAGGAGGGTGGGATGGCTACACCTTC
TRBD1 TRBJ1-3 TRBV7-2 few CASSLDPGGGNTIYF TGTGCCAGCAGCTTAGACCCAGGGGGCGGAAACACCATATATTTT
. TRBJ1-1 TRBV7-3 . CASSAHRDTEAFF TGTGCCAGCAGCGCCCACAGGGACACTGAAGCTTTCTTT
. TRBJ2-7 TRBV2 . CANQRESAYEQYF TGTGCCAACCAACGGGAGTCCGCCTACGAGCAGTACTTC
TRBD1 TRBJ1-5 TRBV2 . CASALTGGDGSF TGTGCCAGCGCACTAACAGGGGGCGACGGGTCTTTT
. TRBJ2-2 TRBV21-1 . CASSKAGDRDTGELFF TGTGCCAGCAGCAAAGCGGGGGACAGGGACACCGGGGAGCTGTTTTTT
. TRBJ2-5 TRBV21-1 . CASTLPGTQYF TGTGCCAGCACTCTGCCAGGGACCCAGTACTTC
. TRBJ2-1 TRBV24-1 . CATSRREVTYNEQFF TGTGCCACCAGTAGGAGGGAGGTCACCTACAATGAGCAGTTCTTC
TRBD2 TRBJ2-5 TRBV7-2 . CASRTGGGQETQYF TGTGCCAGCAGAACGGGCGGGGGCCAAGAGACCCAGTACTTC
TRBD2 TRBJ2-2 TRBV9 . CASSLRGGPNTGELFF TGTGCCAGCAGCCTCCGGGGGGGCCCGAACACCGGGGAGCTGTTTTTT
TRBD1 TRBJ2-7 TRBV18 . CASSDGTVLYEQYF TGTGCCAGCTCGGACGGGACAGTACTATACGAGCAGTACTTC
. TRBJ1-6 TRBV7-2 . CASSTERVFNNSPLHF TGTGCCAGCAGCACCGAGAGAGTTTTCAATAATTCACCCCTCCACTTT
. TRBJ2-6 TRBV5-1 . CASTLDFGGALSSGANVLTF TGCGCCAGCACCTTGGATTTTGGGGGGGCGTTAAGCTCTGGGGCCAACGTCCTGACTTTC
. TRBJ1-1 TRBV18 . CASSPQGVNTEAFF TGTGCCAGCTCACCACAGGGGGTGAACACTGAAGCTTTCTTT
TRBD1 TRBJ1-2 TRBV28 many CASRRQGGVGYTF TGTGCCAGCAGGCGACAGGGTGGAGTTGGCTACACCTTC
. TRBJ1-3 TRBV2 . CASSEQGLSGNTIYF TGTGCCAGCAGTGAACAGGGGCTCTCTGGAAACACCATATATTTT
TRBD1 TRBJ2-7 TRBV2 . CASSVGTGYYEQYF TGTGCCAGCAGTGTGGGGACAGGGTACTACGAGCAGTACTTC
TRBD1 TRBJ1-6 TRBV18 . CASSPTGQGNSPLHF TGTGCCAGCTCACCGACGGGACAGGGAAATTCACCCCTCCACTTT
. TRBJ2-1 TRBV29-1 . CSVDTGARVYNEQFF TGCAGCGTTGATACAGGAGCGAGAGTATACAATGAGCAGTTCTTC
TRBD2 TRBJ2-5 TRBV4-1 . CASSQDGTSGARETQYF TGCGCCAGCAGCCAAGATGGGACTAGCGGAGCGAGGGAGACCCAGTACTTC
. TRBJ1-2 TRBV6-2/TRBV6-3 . CASSYPQGYGYTF TGTGCCAGCAGTTACCCACAGGGATATGGCTACACCTTC
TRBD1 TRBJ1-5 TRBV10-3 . CAISLDRPLGNQPQHF TGTGCCATCAGTTTGGACAGGCCGTTGGGCAATCAGCCCCAGCATTTT
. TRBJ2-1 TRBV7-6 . CASSQSAGTYNEQFF TGTGCCAGCAGCCAGAGCGCGGGGACCTACAATGAGCAGTTCTTC
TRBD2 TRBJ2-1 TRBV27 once CASSFLFGGGKTSEQFF TGTGCCAGCAGTTTTCTCTTCGGCGGGGGGAAAACAAGTGAGCAGTTCTTC
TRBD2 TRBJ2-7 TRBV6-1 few CASSEGEGPHEQYF TGTGCCAGCAGTGAAGGGGAGGGGCCCCACGAGCAGTACTTC
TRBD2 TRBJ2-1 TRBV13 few CASSSSSGRYNEQFF TGTGCCAGCAGCTCCTCTAGCGGGAGGTACAATGAGCAGTTCTTC
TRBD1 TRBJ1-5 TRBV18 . CASSPFFQGQGAGQPQHF TGTGCCAGCTCACCATTTTTTCAGGGACAGGGGGCGGGCCAGCCCCAGCATTTT
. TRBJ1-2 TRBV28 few CASSSPYGYTF TGTGCCAGCAGTTCCCCATATGGCTACACCTTC
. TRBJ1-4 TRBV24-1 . CATSAGTNNEKLFF TGTGCCACCAGCGCGGGAACAAATAATGAAAAACTGTTTTTT
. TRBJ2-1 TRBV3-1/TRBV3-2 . CASSQPFRAGVQWEQFF TGTGCCAGCAGCCAACCGTTTCGGGCAGGGGTACAATGGGAGCAGTTCTTC